This T cell receptor (beta chain) was documented in a study of PD-L1 blockade in urothelial cancer (dated by TCRdb to about 2017). Notes on the research overall: Therapy was started around 2014 for all patients, and atezolizumab 1,200 mg was administered intravenously every 3 weeks. Durable clinical benefit was defined as progression-free survival longer than 6 months, and TCR features were also tested against progression-free and overall survival. About 10 patients achieved durable clinical benefit and some 21 did not. In the same patients, whole exome sequencing and RNA sequencing of pretreatment tumors were performed in addition to TCR sequencing. An exploratory multi-omic analysis was conducted of the somatic, immune and clinical correlates of response to PD-L1 blockade with atezolizumab in urothelial cancer. TCR sequencing covered pretreatment tumor samples and matched, serially collected peripheral blood taken before and after atezolizumab treatment. Twenty-five of 29 patients were identified as males with urothelial cancer of bladder origin, and a prior smoking history was reported by 18 of 29 patients. Around 29 patients had pretreatment blood TCR-seq, about 25 had at least one posttreatment blood collection, and about 25 had tumor TCR-seq. Patients had an ECOG performance status of 0 or 1 and had received between 0 and 3 prior chemotherapy regimens. Blood samples were analyzed 3 weeks after the start of treatment (second dose) and 6 weeks after the start of treatment. Blood samples gave a median of about 130,000 T cells and tens of thousands of unique TCRs, with a median clonality of approximately 0.08. What the work shows at the level of the full study, not this receptor alone: Because the sample size was small (n of about 29) and many exploratory analyses were performed, the results are intended to be hypothesis-generating. A pretreatment peripheral blood TCR clonality below the median was linked to improved progression-free and overall survival. Among patients with durable benefit, tumor-associated TCR clones showed greater expansion in peripheral blood 3 weeks after treatment started (n = 22, p = 0.022).

The germline V gene supplies CDR1 LGHNA and CDR2 YSLEER. The CDR3, from cysteine to phenylalanine, totals 18 residues. CDR3 DNA only is kept here, 54 bases in frame from base 1. At the junction V is shortened by 0 bases and J by 1 base; bases outside the gene matches: 7. The time point label of this sample denotes: pretreatment peripheral blood. A cohort of about 30 patients with locally advanced or metastatic urothelial carcinoma, treated at Memorial Sloan Kettering on a trial protocol, was included. Peripheral blood mononuclear cells were collected pretreatment and during treatment, with between 1 and 8 total time points per patient. The Qiagen DNeasy Blood extraction kit was used to purify genomic DNA from total PBMCs and tumor samples. PBMCs were collected pretreatment and during treatment and were isolated and stored as previously described. With respect to this clone: This receptor's antigen is unknown. It has no much larger one-base neighbor in the sample; base qualities were not kept.

To estimate absolute template abundance from read counts, synthetic TCR analog templates were spiked into each PCR. TCRbeta CDR3 regions were amplified from genomic DNA with bias-controlled V and J gene primers using the immunoSEQ assay. Rearranged TCRbeta segments were sequenced at approximately 20X coverage. The study's own analysis went as follows. Sequencing errors were corrected by clustering, and CDR3s were annotated against IMGT so that V, D and J genes could be assigned. Out-of-frame and stop-codon sequences were excluded, and only productive TCRbeta rearrangements were used in downstream analyses. Clonality was calculated as one minus the Shannon entropy normalized by the log of the number of unique productive sequences. Fisher's exact test with Benjamini-Hochberg correction, using a cutoff of adjusted p below 0.01, was how clones that differed between time points or between blood and tumor were identified. Drawn from immuneACCESS, this table holds only the in-frame rearrangements with V and J called that TCRdb kept. Clones are partly lost; checked studies trace under half to an unresolved V gene and leave the rest unexplained. V, J and clone size reflect that table, while D and trimming were determined from the DNA. This sample has 55,000 to 80,000 clones in its table, and 75% to 90% of those were observed once. In total, the top ten clones hold 14% to 15% of the sample.

Here the chain combines TRBV4-3 and TRBJ1-5; 9 of the junction bases match TRBD1. This clonotype was sampled from a man aged 55 to 70 with urothelial cancer. Sequences were derived from PBMCs, sampled around atezolizumab (anti-PD-L1) treatment. The base sequence is TGCGCCAGCAGCCAAGAGCGTCGGGGACAGGGCAGCAATCAGCCCCAGCATTTT. Translated, this gives CASSQERRGQGSNQPQHF.